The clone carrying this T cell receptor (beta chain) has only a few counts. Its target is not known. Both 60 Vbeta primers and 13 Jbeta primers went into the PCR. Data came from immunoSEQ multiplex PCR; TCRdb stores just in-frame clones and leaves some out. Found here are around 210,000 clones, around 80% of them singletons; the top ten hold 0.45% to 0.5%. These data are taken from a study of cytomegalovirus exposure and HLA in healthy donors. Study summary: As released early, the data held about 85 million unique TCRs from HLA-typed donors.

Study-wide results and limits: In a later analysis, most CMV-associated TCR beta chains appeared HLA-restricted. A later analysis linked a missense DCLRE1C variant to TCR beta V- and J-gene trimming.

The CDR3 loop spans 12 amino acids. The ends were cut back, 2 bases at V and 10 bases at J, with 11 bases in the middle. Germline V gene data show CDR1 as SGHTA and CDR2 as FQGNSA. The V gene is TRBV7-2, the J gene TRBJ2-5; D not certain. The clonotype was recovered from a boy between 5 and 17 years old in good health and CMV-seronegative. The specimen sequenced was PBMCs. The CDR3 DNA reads TGTGCCAGCAGCTTACCCGAGAGAATCCAGTACTTC. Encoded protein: CASSLPERIQYF. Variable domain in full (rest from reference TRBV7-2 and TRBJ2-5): GAGVSQSPSNKVTEKGKDVELRCDPISGHTALYWYRQSLGQGLEFLIYFQGNSAPDKSGLPSDRFSAERTGGSVSTLTIQRTQQEDSAVYLCASSLPERIQYFGPGTRLLVL.